The next 6 T cell receptor beta chains were all read from a single sample in a study of naive and memory T cell subsets. An equimolar mix of two oligonucleotides served as the beta constant-region primer for TRBC1 and TRBC2. The ligated cDNA underwent four PCR rounds using SP2 and nested alpha and beta constant-region primers. TCRdb used MiXCR to reprocess the UMI-ligation and nested PCR reads, holding one entry per CDR3 protein. The data contain just over 80,000 distinct CDR3 sequences, over 9% of them singletons. The sequenced sample was naive CD8+ T cells from blood. Every receptor here comes from a human donor in good health.

As regards this clonotype: Since a much larger clone is just one base distant, this may be a read error. The rearrangement links TRBV4-1 to TRBJ2-1, with D unresolved. There are 15 residues in the CDR3. CDR1 and CDR2 (germline): MGHRA, YSYEKL. CDR3: CDSSQVVDSYNEQFF. DNA of the CDR3: TGCGACAGCAGCCAAGTCGTGGACTCCTACAATGAGCAGTTCTTC.

This clonotype was picked up many times. The rearrangement joins TRBV20-1 to TRBJ2-7; TRBD2 matches 9 bases. The trim removed 5 bases at V and 2 bases at J, leaving 13 bases unmatched. The length of the CDR3 is 16 residues. Germline V CDR1 and CDR2: DFQATT, SNEGSKA (reference sequence). The CDR3 sequence: CSAAPPWGTSPYEQYF. CDR3 in DNA: TGCAGTGCTGCCCCTCCGTGGGGGACTAGCCCCTACGAGCAGTACTTC.

This clonotype occurred many times. The gene calls are TRBV13 and TRBJ1-3, with D uncertain. The CDR3 covers 13 residues. Germline CDR1 is PRHDT and CDR2 is FYEKMQ (reference sequence). V was cut by 1 base and J by 6 bases, with 7 bases left in between. For the CDR3, the DNA is TGTGCCAGCAGCTTAGTAGGGTTAAACACCATATATTTT. Translated: CASSLVGLNTIYF.

The gene calls are TRBV4-2 and TRBJ2-7; 10 bases line up with TRBD2. V was clipped by 1 base and J by 4 bases; unmatched bases: 7. CDR3 length: 16 amino acids. Germline-derived CDR1 and CDR2 are LGHNA and YNFKEQ. CDR3 sequence: CASSQGQAGGSYEQYF. The DNA of the CDR3 is TGTGCCAGCAGCCAAGGTCAAGCGGGAGGGTCGTACGAGCAGTACTTC.

The rearrangement joins TRBV12-3 or TRBV12-4 to TRBJ2-7; 12 bases match TRBD1. The CDR3 spans 15 residues. V lost 5 bases, J lost 6 bases, and 8 bases stayed unmatched. CDR3 coding DNA: TGTGCCAGCAGTCTACGCCGGGACAGGGGGCCCGAGCAGTACTTC. Amino acids: CASSLRRDRGPEQYF.

This clonotype has a handful of counts. The rearrangement uses TRBV10-3 and TRBJ1-4; TRBD1 matches at 7 bases. This CDR3 has 17 amino acids. The germline gives CDR1 ENHRY, CDR2 SYGVKD. Germline trimming cut 3 bases from V and 7 bases from J; bases unmatched to any gene: 14. CDR3 protein: CAISESRDRLEIEKLFF. The DNA for the CDR3 is TGTGCCATCAGTGAAAGCCGGGACAGACTAGAAATTGAAAAACTGTTTTTT.